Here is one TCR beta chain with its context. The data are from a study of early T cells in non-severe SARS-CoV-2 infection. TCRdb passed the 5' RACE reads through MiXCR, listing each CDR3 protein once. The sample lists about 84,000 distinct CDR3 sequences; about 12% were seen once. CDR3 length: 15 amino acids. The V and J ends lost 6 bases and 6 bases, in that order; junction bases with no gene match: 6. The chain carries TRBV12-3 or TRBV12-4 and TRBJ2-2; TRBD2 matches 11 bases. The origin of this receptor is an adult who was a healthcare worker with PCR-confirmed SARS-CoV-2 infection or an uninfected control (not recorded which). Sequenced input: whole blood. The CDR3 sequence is CASSETSGNPGELFF. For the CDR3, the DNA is TGTGCCAGCAGCGAGACTAGCGGGAATCCCGGGGAGCTGTTTTTT.